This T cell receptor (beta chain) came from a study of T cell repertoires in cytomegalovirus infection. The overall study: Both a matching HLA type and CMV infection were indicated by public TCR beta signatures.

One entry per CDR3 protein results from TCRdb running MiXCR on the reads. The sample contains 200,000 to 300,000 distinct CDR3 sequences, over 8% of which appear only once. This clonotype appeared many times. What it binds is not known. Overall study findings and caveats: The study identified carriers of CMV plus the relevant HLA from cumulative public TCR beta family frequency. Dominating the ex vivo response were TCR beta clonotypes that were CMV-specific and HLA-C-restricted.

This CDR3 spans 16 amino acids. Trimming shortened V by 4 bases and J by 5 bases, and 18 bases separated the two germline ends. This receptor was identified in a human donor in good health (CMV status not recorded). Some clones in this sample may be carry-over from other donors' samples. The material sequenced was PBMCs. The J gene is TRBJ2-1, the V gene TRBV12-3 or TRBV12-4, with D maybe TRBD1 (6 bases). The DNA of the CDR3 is TGTGCCAGCAGTTATTCCACAGGGCACCCGGACAATGAGCAGTTCTTC. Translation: CASSYSTGHPDNEQFF.